The 11 T cell receptor beta chains reported below all come from one sample, sequenced in a study of cytomegalovirus exposure and HLA in healthy donors. This PCR relied on a set of 60 Vbeta primers and 13 Jbeta primers. TCRdb's table, derived via immunoSEQ multiplex PCR, lists solely in-frame clones and lacks some. The repertoire holds under 200,000 clones, with 80% as singletons. The specimen sequenced was PBMCs. These TCRs come from a male donor in good health and CMV-seropositive.

This sequence joins TRBV5-1 and TRBJ2-1, with 10 bases that match TRBD2. CDR3 length: 17 residues. Trimming removed 0 bases from V and 2 bases from J; junction bases left unmatched: 5. Germline V lookup: CDR1 SGHRS, CDR2 YFSETQ. CDR3 region: CASSLEPSGSPYNEQFF. Written as DNA, the CDR3 is TGCGCCAGCAGCTTGGAGCCTAGCGGGAGTCCCTACAATGAGCAGTTCTTC.

The rearrangement joins TRBV6-5 to TRBJ2-3; 10 positions agree with TRBD2. Germline CDR1 and CDR2: MNHEY and SVGAGI. With 0 bases clipped from V and 1 base from J, the junction kept 1 base outside the gene matches. The CDR3 runs 16 residues. The CDR3 DNA sequence: TGTGCCAGCAGTTACTCAGGGACTAGCGGCACAGATACGCAGTATTTT. Its translation is CASSYSGTSGTDTQYF.

This chain joins TRBV6-5 and TRBJ1-5, with D possibly TRBD1 on 5 matching bases. The CDR3 has 15 amino acids. Looked up from germline, CDR1 is MNHEY and CDR2 is SVGAGI. V gave up 6 bases and J gave up 4 bases, with 16 bases separating them. CDR3 loop: CASSLIQGNNQPQHF. The CDR3 region has the DNA TGTGCCAGCAGCTTGATTCAGGGTAATAATCAGCCCCAGCATTTT.

CDR3 coding DNA: TGTGCCAGCAGTCTAGCGGGAGATCTATACGAGCAGTACTTC. Protein product: CASSLAGDLYEQYF. The J gene is TRBJ2-7, the V gene TRBV11-3; 10 bases map to TRBD2. CDR1 is SGHNT and CDR2 is YENEEA in the germline V gene. The CDR3 is 14 residues long. With 6 bases clipped from V and 4 bases from J, the junction kept 6 bases outside the gene matches. Using reference TRBV11-3 and TRBJ2-7 for the parts outside the CDR3, the full variable domain is EAGVVQSPRYKIIEKKQPVAFWCNPISGHNTLYWYLQNLGQGPELLIRYENEEAVDDSQLPKDRFSAERLKGVDSTLKIQPAELGDSAVYLCASSLAGDLYEQYFGPGTRLTVT.

The chain employs TRBV6-5 and TRBJ1-1; 9 bases match TRBD1. V shed 1 base, J shed 2 bases, and the junction held 5 bases outside the gene matches. Germline V lookup: CDR1 MNHEY, CDR2 SVGAGI. The CDR3 spans 16 residues. CDR3 region: CASSYYPTGGNTEAFF. In nucleotides, the CDR3 is TGTGCCAGCAGTTACTACCCGACAGGGGGAAACACTGAAGCTTTCTTT.

The chain employs TRBV19 and TRBJ2-7; D may be TRBD2 (7 bases). The V and J ends lost 0 bases and 2 bases respectively, with 17 bases between them. The CDR3 consists of 17 residues. The germline V gene has CDR1 LNHDA and CDR2 SQIVND (reference sequence). CDR3 protein: CASSIERGGEVTYEQYF. The CDR3, as DNA: TGTGCCAGTAGTATAGAGCGAGGGGGGGAAGTCACCTACGAGCAGTACTTC.

There are a few counts of this clone. This chain uses TRBV7-8 with TRBJ2-7; D uncertain. Between the trimmed V and J ends, which lost 2 bases and 6 bases, there was a span of 5 bases. The CDR3 consists of 11 residues. Germline V gene sequence: CDR1 SGHVS, CDR2 FQNEAQ. The CDR3 here is CASSLSSEQYF. The CDR3 DNA reads as TGTGCCAGCAGCTTAAGTAGCGAGCAGTACTTC. Drawing the rest from reference TRBV7-8 and TRBJ2-7, the complete variable domain is GAGVSQSPRYKVAKRGQDVALRCDPISGHVSLFWYQQALGQGPEFLTYFQNEAQLDKSGLPSDRFFAERPEGSVSTLKIQRTQQEDSAVYLCASSLSSEQYFGPGTRLTVT.

The genes are TRBV6-6 and TRBJ2-5; the D gene is possibly TRBD1 (5 bases). CDR1 and CDR2 (germline): MNHNY, SVGAGI (reference sequence). Deletions cut 4 bases from V and 2 bases from J, with 8 bases between. The CDR3 length is 13 residues. The CDR3: CASSSRQQETQYF. The CDR3 DNA is TGTGCCAGCAGTTCCCGACAGCAAGAGACCCAGTACTTC.

The J gene is TRBJ2-6, the V gene TRBV28, with TRBD1 identical over 7 bases. Per the germline V gene, CDR1 is MDHEN and CDR2 is SYDVKM. Trimming removed 5 bases from V and 0 bases from J; junction bases left unmatched: 7. The CDR3 length is 17 residues. Here the CDR3 reads CASSNRQGLSGANVLTF. CDR3 nucleotide sequence: TGTGCCAGCAGTAATCGACAGGGTCTCTCTGGGGCCAACGTCCTGACTTTC.

The CDR3 loop reads CASSSSGQGKWGYTF. The CDR3 nucleotides read TGTGCCAGCAGTTCCTCGGGACAGGGGAAGTGGGGCTACACCTTC. This chain joins TRBV28 and TRBJ1-2, with TRBD1 matching over 10 bases. CDR1 is MDHEN, CDR2 SYDVKM, per germline. The CDR3 totals 15 residues. V lost 4 bases, J lost 8 bases, and 10 bases stayed unmatched.

This chain connects TRBV7-2 to TRBJ1-1; D gene uncertain. Germline V gene lookup returns CDR1 SGHTA and CDR2 FQGNSA. The ends were cut back, 5 bases at V and 1 base at J, with 11 bases in the middle. The CDR3 runs 14 residues. CDR3 loop: CASSRQAGNTEAFF. CDR3 bases: TGTGCCAGCAGCCGGCAGGCGGGGAACACTGAAGCTTTCTTT.